The 7 T cell receptor beta chains given below trace back to one sample, sequenced in a study of a mutant IDH1 vaccine in newly diagnosed glioma. TCRdb's copy holds only in-frame clones and misses some; the assay was immunoSEQ multiplex PCR. The sample contains under 45,000 clones, 80% to 95% of which appear only once. Their recognized antigens are unknown. Time point: week 23, last vaccination. Mutant IDH1 20-mer peptide, at 300 ug, made up each vaccine dose, with topical imiquimod. Sequencing used PBMCs, obtained from a glioma patient whose treatment included an IDH1 peptide vaccine. The source of these receptors is a man aged 45-65 years with glioma.

The J gene is TRBJ2-7, the V gene TRBV7-2, with TRBD2 matching 7 bases. Trimming removed 5 bases from V and 4 bases from J; junction bases left unmatched: 14. The CDR3 sequence is 16 residues long. From germline, CDR1 is SGHTA and CDR2 FQGNSA. The DNA for the CDR3 is TGTGCCAGCAGCCCGCAAGGAGCGGGGAGAGGTTACGAGCAGTACTTC. Translating gives CASSPQGAGRGYEQYF.

The chain uses TRBV27 and TRBJ2-3; D is unclear. V was pared by 3 bases and J by 0 bases, with 7 bases between. This CDR3 is 14 amino acids long. In germline, CDR1 is MNHEY, CDR2 SMNVEV (reference sequence). In DNA form, the CDR3 reads TGTGCCAGCAGTTTCTCGTTAAGCACAGATACGCAGTATTTT. Protein: CASSFSLSTDTQYF.

This clone occurred once. The chain has TRBV28 and TRBJ1-4; a weak D match, TRBD1 (6 bases). Germline V gene lookup returns CDR1 MDHEN and CDR2 SYDVKM. The V gene lost 5 bases and the J gene lost 8 bases, with 12 bases spanning the gap. The CDR3 covers 13 residues. In DNA, the CDR3 is TGTGCCAGCAGTCCGGGACAACGGGAAAAACTGTTTTTT. Amino acid sequence: CASSPGQREKLFF.

V gene TRBV25-1 combines with J gene TRBJ1-1, with 8 bases fitting TRBD1. The V and J ends lost 4 bases and 2 bases, in that order; junction bases with no gene match: 15. This CDR3 region has 18 residues. In germline, CDR1 is MGHDK, CDR2 SYGVNS. DNA for the CDR3: TGTGCCAGCAGTGGGGGGGCAGGGGGCGTTATGGCCAACACTGAAGCTTTCTTT. It yields the protein CASSGGAGGVMANTEAFF.

The chain recombines TRBV30 with TRBJ1-1; unclear D gene. This CDR3 has 12 amino acids. Trimming stripped 5 bases from V and 7 bases from J, with 14 bases between. The germline gives CDR1 GTSNPN, CDR2 SVGIG (reference sequence). CDR3 region: CAWGWAENEAFF. CDR3 bases: TGTGCCTGGGGATGGGCAGAGAATGAAGCTTTCTTT.

V usage is TRBV27 and J usage is TRBJ2-7; 9 bases are shared with TRBD2. The CDR3 totals 15 residues. Per the germline V gene, CDR1 is MNHEY and CDR2 is SMNVEV (reference sequence). V trimming: 3 bases; J trimming: 0 bases; junction bases outside the gene matches: 3. CDR3 coding DNA: TGTGCCAGCAGTTTTAGCGGGGGAAGCTCCTACGAGCAGTACTTC. Its protein product is CASSFSGGSSYEQYF.

J is TRBJ2-3 and V is TRBV7-9, with D possibly matching TRBD1 (7 bases). V was trimmed by 4 bases and J by 4 bases, leaving 21 bases between them. The CDR3 sequence is 17 residues long. Germline assignment: CDR1 SEHNR and CDR2 FQNEAQ (reference sequence). The CDR3 DNA follows: TGTGCCAGCAGCTCAGGGGGAGGAATTGGGGCCGCAGATACGCAGTATTTT. Encoded protein: CASSSGGGIGAADTQYF. Full variable domain (rest looked up from reference TRBV7-9 and TRBJ2-3): DTGVSQNPRHKITKRGQNVTFRCDPISEHNRLYWYRQTLGQGPEFLTYFQNEAQLEKSRLLSDRFSAERPKGSFSTLEIQRTEQGDSAMYLCASSSGGGIGAADTQYFGPGTRLTVL.